These 3 T cell receptor beta chains were sequenced from one sample in a study of T-cell reconstitution after alpha-beta-depleted transplantation in children. Study conclusions and caveats: Diversity and T-cell counts at one year after transplant derived mostly from new T cells.

Researchers prepared the TCRbeta library using unique molecular identifiers, the study reports. MiXCR, run by TCRdb on the PCR reads, gives a single entry per CDR3 protein. The sample lists about 300,000 distinct CDR3 sequences, roughly 7.8% occurring once. Their cognate antigens are unknown. The input for sequencing was peripheral blood, taken 360 days after TCRalphabeta/CD19-depleted stem cell transplant. The receptors come from a female patient aged 2 to 10 who had a stem cell transplant for Fanconi anemia, so the T cells may come from the graft donor.

This clonotype has at least ten counts. The chain links TRBV12-3 or TRBV12-4 to TRBJ1-1; D unresolved. The CDR3 has 14 amino acids. V was shortened by 3 bases and J by 2 bases, with 10 bases between the two germline ends. The CDR3 reads CASSFNGENTEAFF. CDR3 nucleotide sequence: TGTGCCAGCAGTTTTAATGGGGAAAACACTGAAGCTTTCTTT.

This sequence joins TRBV7-6 and TRBJ2-3; 11 bases are shared with TRBD2. The CDR3 runs to 15 residues. Germline loops: CDR1 SGHVS, CDR2 FNYEAQ. The V gene end was trimmed by 1 base and the J gene end by 5 bases; junction bases not matched to a gene: 2. The CDR3 DNA reads as TGTGCCAGCAGCTTAGGTACTAGCGGGGGAGATACGCAGTATTTT. Its translation: CASSLGTSGGDTQYF. The full variable domain, rest sourced from reference TRBV7-6 and TRBJ2-3, is GAGVSQSPRYKVTKRGQDVALRCDPISGHVSLYWYRQALGQGPEFLTYFNYEAQQDKSGLPNDRFSAERPEGSISTLTIQRTEQRDSAMYRCASSLGTSGGDTQYFGPGTRLTVL.

This sequence joins TRBV20-1 and TRBJ2-3; D is possibly TRBD2 (6 bases). Trimming pared 6 bases from V and 2 bases from J, leaving 9 bases between. This CDR3 spans 12 amino acids. Germline V gene data show CDR1 as DFQATT and CDR2 as SNEGSKA (reference sequence). The CDR3 nucleotides are TGCAGTGCGCGGGGTTACACAGATACGCAGTATTTT. This encodes CSARGYTDTQYF.